This TCR beta chain was sequenced for a study of T-cell memory formation after mild COVID-19. Study at large: The study found TCR clusters largely donor specific. Study-wide points: Confirmation was lacking for SARS-CoV-2 specificity of second-wave clones that peaked on day 37.

The table lists this clonotype with many counts. Antigen specificity is unknown. This CDR3 region has 13 residues. V trimming: 4 bases; J trimming: 3 bases; junction bases outside the gene matches: 4. The germline CDR1 and CDR2 sequences are SGHRS and YFSETQ. Barcoded TCR alpha and TCR beta cDNA libraries with UMIs came from 5'RACE using constant-segment primers. MiXCR was run by TCRdb on the 5' RACE reads, yielding one entry per CDR3 protein. This table has more than 250,000 distinct CDR3 sequences, 15% to 20% appearing once. What was sequenced was PBMCs or a T cell subset sorted from them (not recorded which). The chain carries TRBV5-1 and TRBJ2-7, with 7 bases that match TRBD1. The clonotype was recovered from a man between 18 and 35 years old who had mild COVID-19 (a few samples of this study predate the infection). Cell type and time point are not known. The CDR3 DNA follows: TGCGCCAGCAGCCAGGACAGGTTCTACGAGCAGTACTTC. Translation gives CASSQDRFYEQYF.